This T cell receptor (beta chain) was sequenced for a study of shared clonotypes between healthy human individuals. General study points: Clonotype sharing across four donors was observed for about 4.8% of naive CD4 clonotypes.

Unmatched junction bases numbered 5, after V lost 4 bases and J lost 0 bases. Germline V lookup: CDR1 MNHEY, CDR2 SVGAGI. The CDR3 is 16 amino acids. The repertoire was sequenced with immunoSEQ multiplex PCR; TCRdb's copy has only in-frame clones and lacks some. The table includes hundreds of thousands of clones, approximately 74% detected once. A few counts support this clone. Its target is not known. The sequence was collected from a woman aged 30 to 39 in good health. This chain links TRBV6-5 with TRBJ1-1, with 10 positions matching TRBD1. Sequencing input: memory CD4+ T cells sorted from blood. The subset: CD45RA-negative fraction. CDR3 coding DNA: TGTGCCAGCAGTTCCGGGACAGGGGCGGTGAACACTGAAGCTTTCTTT. Encoded protein: CASSSGTGAVNTEAFF.